This TCR beta chain was recorded in a study of shared clonotypes between healthy human individuals. The study, taken as a whole, reports: Across subsets, estimated richness was generally greater for naive than for memory populations.

The germline CDR1 and CDR2 sequences are MNHNS and SASEGT. This CDR3 contains 13 residues. V lost 8 bases and J lost 7; bases outside the gene matches: 4. Naive CD8 populations comprised CD45RO-negative cells positively selected for CCR7, excluding terminally differentiated effector memory CD45RA+ cells. Adults of Caucasian background living in Nashville, Tennessee made up all donors. Sequencing used immunoSEQ multiplex PCR; TCRdb keeps in-frame clones, though not all of them. The sample carries more than 2 million clones, approximately 92% recorded once. As concerns this clone: As yet, its antigen is unknown.

This TCR derives from a man aged 18-30 years in good health. Some clones in this sample may be carry-over from other donors' samples. The V and J genes are TRBV6-1 and TRBJ2-2; 10 bases are shared with TRBD1. Sequenced material: naive CD8+ T cells from PBMCs. In DNA form, the CDR3 reads TGTGCCAGCCGGGACAGGGGTTTCGGGGAGCTGTTTTTT. Translated: CASRDRGFGELFF.